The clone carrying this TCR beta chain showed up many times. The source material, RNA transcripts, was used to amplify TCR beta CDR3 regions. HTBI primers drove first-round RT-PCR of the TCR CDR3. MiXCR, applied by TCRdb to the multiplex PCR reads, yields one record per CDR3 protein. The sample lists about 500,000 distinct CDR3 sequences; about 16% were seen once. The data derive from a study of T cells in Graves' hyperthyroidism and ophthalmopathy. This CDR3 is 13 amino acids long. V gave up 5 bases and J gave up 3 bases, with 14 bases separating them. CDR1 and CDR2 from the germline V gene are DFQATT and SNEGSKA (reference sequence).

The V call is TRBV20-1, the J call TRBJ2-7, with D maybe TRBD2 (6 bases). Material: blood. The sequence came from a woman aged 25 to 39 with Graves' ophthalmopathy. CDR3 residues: CSALPAGLYEQYF. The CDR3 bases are TGCAGTGCTCTCCCGGCGGGGCTCTACGAGCAGTACTTC.